What follows are 24 T cell receptor beta chains derived from one specimen sequenced in a study of blood T cell repertoires in COVID-19. Profiled with immunoSEQ multiplex PCR; TCRdb holds only in-frame clones, not every one. The table lists about 250,000 clones, approximately 85% of them singletons. Sequencing input: peripheral blood. The source of these receptors is a woman younger than 45 with acute or convalescent COVID-19.

CDR3 residues: CASSPDRDPYNEQFF. The CDR3, as DNA: TGTGCCAGTAGTCCCGACAGGGACCCTTACAATGAGCAGTTCTTC. The chain links TRBV19 to TRBJ2-1, with TRBD1 matching 7 bases. Germline trimming cut 5 bases from V and 4 bases from J; bases unmatched to any gene: 8. The CDR3 consists of 15 residues. CDR1 LNHDA and CDR2 SQIVND come from the germline V gene (reference sequence).

The CDR3 nucleotides are TGTGCTAGTGGTTTTGGGGAGGGGTTTGGCGGGGAGCTGTTTTTT. Translation: CASGFGEGFGGELFF. The chain carries TRBV12-5 and TRBJ2-2; 7 positions agree with TRBD2. The trim removed 3 bases at V and 7 bases at J, leaving 8 bases unmatched. In germline, CDR1 is LGHNT, CDR2 FRNRAP. The CDR3 has 15 amino acids.

This chain links TRBV5-1 with TRBJ2-7; a possible D gene is TRBD2 (5 bases). There are 11 residues in the CDR3. Germline V CDR1 and CDR2: SGHRS, YFSETQ. V lost 6 bases and J lost 6, with 10 bases in between. CDR3 loop: CASIRGSEQYF. The CDR3 coding sequence is TGCGCCAGCATTCGAGGGTCCGAGCAGTACTTC. The full variable domain, with the rest looked up from reference TRBV5-1 and TRBJ2-7, is KAGVTQTPRYLIKTRGQQVTLSCSPISGHRSVSWYQQTPGQGLQFLFEYFSETQRNKGNFPGRFSGRQFSNSRSEMNVSTLELGDSALYLCASIRGSEQYFGPGTRLTVT.

The rearrangement joins TRBV27 to TRBJ1-1; tentative D call: TRBD1 (5 bases). Germline CDR1 and CDR2: MNHEY and SMNVEV (reference sequence). V was trimmed by 6 bases and J by 5 bases, leaving 19 bases between them. This CDR3 has 15 residues. The CDR3 loop is CASRIPSLGGTEAFF. CDR3 coding DNA: TGTGCCAGCAGGATACCGTCGCTCGGGGGAACTGAAGCTTTCTTT.

The J gene is TRBJ2-5, the V gene TRBV7-2; D remains unclear. V was trimmed by 0 bases and J by 7 bases, leaving 12 bases between them. The CDR3 spans 14 residues. Germline assignment: CDR1 SGHTA and CDR2 FQGNSA. The CDR3 DNA reads TGTGCCAGCAGCTTAGCAAGAGCGATTGGGACCCAGTACTTC. It yields the protein CASSLARAIGTQYF. The full variable domain, in which reference TRBV7-2 and TRBJ2-5 provide the parts outside the CDR3, is GAGVSQSPSNKVTEKGKDVELRCDPISGHTALYWYRQSLGQGLEFLIYFQGNSAPDKSGLPSDRFSAERTGGSVSTLTIQRTQQEDSAVYLCASSLARAIGTQYFGPGTRLLVL.

Many counts were recorded for this clone. The V call is TRBV19, the J call TRBJ2-6; 7 positions match TRBD1. Germline V gives CDR1 LNHDA, CDR2 SQIVND (reference sequence). The CDR3 runs to 18 residues. J gave up 0 bases and V 3 bases, and 8 bases lay outside the gene matches. This chain's CDR3 is CASSIGHRGLSGANVLTF. DNA of the CDR3: TGTGCCAGTAGTATCGGGCACAGGGGCCTCTCTGGGGCCAACGTCCTGACTTTC.

This CDR3 is CASSIRQGVTEAFF. CDR3 nucleotide sequence: TGTGCCAGCAGTATCCGACAGGGCGTCACTGAAGCTTTCTTT. The rearrangement joins TRBV13 to TRBJ1-1; 7 nucleotides match TRBD1. The germline CDR1 and CDR2 sequences are PRHDT and FYEKMQ (reference sequence). The CDR3 extends over 14 amino acids. After removal of 6 bases from V and 4 bases from J, the junction contained 8 bases not matched to a gene.

The J gene is TRBJ2-2, the V gene TRBV19; D remains unclear. The CDR3 runs 16 residues. V was trimmed by 7 bases and J by 0 bases, leaving 15 bases between them. Germline lookup yields CDR1 LNHDA and CDR2 SQIVND (reference sequence). For the CDR3, the DNA is TGTGCCAGTAAGTCCGGTGGGCTCCCGAACACCGGGGAGCTGTTTTTT. Amino acids: CASKSGGLPNTGELFF. The full variable domain, in which reference TRBV19 and TRBJ2-2 provide the parts outside the CDR3, is DGGITQSPKYLFRKEGQNVTLSCEQNLNHDAMYWYRQDPGQGLRLIYYSQIVNDFQKGDIAEGYSVSREKKESFPLTVTSAQKNPTAFYLCASKSGGLPNTGELFFGEGSRLTVL.

The chain combines TRBV5-6 with TRBJ2-5; maybe TRBD1 (5 bases). V was shortened by 4 bases and J by 1 base, with 11 bases between the two germline ends. This CDR3 is built from 14 residues. Germline V gene sequence: CDR1 SGHDT, CDR2 YYEEEE. Here the CDR3 DNA reads TGTGCCAGCAGCCTTATGACAGTCCAAGAGACCCAGTACTTC. It specifies CASSLMTVQETQYF.

CDR3 nucleotide sequence: TGTGCCAGCAGCCATCCTGGCAGGGCCCAAAACATTCAGTACTTC. This codes for CASSHPGRAQNIQYF. V gene TRBV7-8 combines with J gene TRBJ2-4, with TRBD1 as a possible D gene (5 bases). V was trimmed by 5 bases and J by 5 bases, leaving 16 bases between them. Germline V CDR1 and CDR2: SGHVS, FQNEAQ. The CDR3 consists of 15 residues.

This clone was counted a single time. The chain is built from TRBV6-5 and TRBJ2-3; 7 bases are a match to TRBD1. The CDR3 spans 14 residues. The germline V gene has CDR1 MNHEY and CDR2 SVGAGI. With V trimmed by 5 bases and J by 0 bases, 2 bases remained unmatched. The CDR3 is CASSRQGSTDTQYF. CDR3 coding DNA: TGTGCCAGCAGTAGACAGGGTAGCACAGATACGCAGTATTTT.

This sequence joins TRBV10-1 and TRBJ1-1, with D possibly matching TRBD1 (6 bases). V was clipped by 0 bases and J by 7 bases, with 12 bases between them. This CDR3 has 14 amino acids. Germline V gene lookup returns CDR1 WNHNN and CDR2 SYGVQD (reference sequence). The CDR3 sequence: CASSESRKGVEAFF. DNA of the CDR3: TGCGCCAGCAGTGAGTCCCGCAAGGGGGTTGAAGCTTTCTTT.

This rearrangement joins TRBV7-2 to TRBJ2-1; 7 bases are shared with TRBD2. The CDR3 has 15 amino acids. Trimming cost V 5 bases and J 9 bases; bases outside gene matches: 13. The germline V gene encodes CDR1 SGHTA and CDR2 FQGNSA. The DNA for the CDR3 is TGTGCCAGCAGCCCCCCTGGACTAGGCGCCCCTGAGCAGTTCTTC. Translating it yields CASSPPGLGAPEQFF.

The chain uses TRBV3-1 (or the pseudogene TRBV3-2) and TRBJ1-2, with D maybe TRBD1 (5 bases). The V end lost 0 bases, the J end lost 8 bases, and 13 bases lay between the germline ends. The CDR3 sequence is 14 residues long. Per the germline V gene, CDR1 is LGHDT and CDR2 is YNNKEL (reference sequence). The CDR3 nucleotides read TGTGCCAGCAGCCAAGATGTCAACAGGTACGGCTACACCTTC. The encoded protein is CASSQDVNRYGYTF.

The genes are TRBV6-5 and TRBJ2-7, with D hard to call. The V end was cut by 7 bases, the J end by 3 bases, with 13 bases between. Germline V gene sequence: CDR1 MNHEY, CDR2 SVGAGI. The CDR3 extends over 13 amino acids. Here the CDR3 reads CASTFLTHYEQYF. CDR3 coding DNA: TGTGCCAGCACCTTTCTGACACACTACGAGCAGTACTTC.

V gene TRBV7-2 combines with J gene TRBJ2-6, with D possibly matching TRBD1 (5 bases). The CDR3 has 17 amino acids. The V gene lost 6 bases and the J gene lost 2 bases, with 17 bases spanning the gap. Germline CDR1 and CDR2: SGHTA and FQGNSA. CDR3 amino acids: CASRKPGQGAGANVLTF. DNA of the CDR3: TGTGCCAGCAGAAAACCCGGGCAGGGTGCTGGGGCCAACGTCCTGACTTTC.

This clone was counted a single time. This chain joins TRBV15 and TRBJ1-2; TRBD1 matches at 8 bases. With 0 bases clipped from V and 5 bases from J, the junction kept 8 bases outside the gene matches. The germline CDR1 and CDR2 sequences are LNHNV and YYDKDF (reference sequence). CDR3 length equals 16 residues. The CDR3 DNA reads as TGTGCCACCAGCAGAGACGCAGGGGGCACCCTTTATGGCTACACCTTC. Protein sequence: CATSRDAGGTLYGYTF.

The chain joins TRBV19 to TRBJ1-2, with 9 bases that match TRBD1. Per the germline V gene, CDR1 is LNHDA and CDR2 is SQIVND (reference sequence). The CDR3 is 13 amino acids. After removal of 8 bases from V and 6 bases from J, the junction contained 7 bases not matched to a gene. CDR3 nucleotide sequence: TGTGCCAGTCGCACGGACAGGGGACATGGCTACACCTTC. This translates into CASRTDRGHGYTF. Looking up the rest from reference TRBV19 and TRBJ1-2 gives the full variable domain: DGGITQSPKYLFRKEGQNVTLSCEQNLNHDAMYWYRQDPGQGLRLIYYSQIVNDFQKGDIAEGYSVSREKKESFPLTVTSAQKNPTAFYLCASRTDRGHGYTFGSGTRLTVV.

V usage is TRBV19 and J usage is TRBJ2-7, with a possible D match to TRBD1 (5 bases). Germline V gene data show CDR1 as LNHDA and CDR2 as SQIVND (reference sequence). V gave up 2 bases and J gave up 7 bases, with 9 bases separating them. The CDR3 sequence is 12 residues long. CDR3 region: CASSIRGREQYF. The CDR3 nucleotides are TGTGCCAGTAGTATAAGGGGTCGGGAGCAGTACTTC.

This chain links TRBV30 with TRBJ2-7; 10 nucleotides match TRBD2. From germline, CDR1 is GTSNPN and CDR2 SVGIG (reference sequence). The trim removed 5 bases at V and 9 bases at J, leaving 10 bases unmatched. There are 13 residues in the CDR3. CDR3: CAWLGAGGLRQYF. The CDR3 coding sequence is TGTGCCTGGTTAGGAGCGGGAGGGCTGAGGCAGTACTTC.

V and J are TRBV18 and TRBJ2-3, with 11 bases aligning to TRBD2. Losses at the gene ends were 3 bases for V and 6 bases for J; bases not matched to a gene: 8. Per the germline V gene, CDR1 is KGHSH and CDR2 is LQKENI. The CDR3 is made up of 16 amino acids. The CDR3 bases are TGTGCCAGCTCACCGCTTGGGACTAGCGGATTGGATACGCAGTATTTT. Protein sequence: CASSPLGTSGLDTQYF.

The J gene is TRBJ2-1, the V gene TRBV5-1; TRBD2 matches at 9 bases. Germline CDR1 SGHRS, CDR2 YFSETQ. The trim removed 2 bases at V and 1 base at J, leaving 4 bases unmatched. The CDR3 is 16 amino acids. Here the CDR3 reads CASSFAGGQSYNEQFF. CDR3 nucleotides: TGCGCCAGCAGCTTTGCGGGAGGGCAGTCCTACAATGAGCAGTTCTTC.

This sequence joins TRBV12-1 and TRBJ2-5; TRBD2 is the table's D call and was not checked against the DNA. TRBV12-1 is reported as a pseudogene. The CDR3 is made up of 15 amino acids. CDR3 in DNA: TGTGCCAGCAGCCGACTAGCGGACTTCCAAGAGACCCAGTACTTC. This codes for CASSRLADFQETQYF.

V is TRBV7-9 and J is TRBJ2-7; possible D gene TRBD1, 5 bases. The CDR3 covers 13 residues. Per germline, CDR1 SEHNR and CDR2 FQNEAQ (reference sequence). V was shortened by 4 bases and J by 3 bases, with 10 bases between the two germline ends. CDR3 sequence reads: CASSSKGYYEQYF. DNA of the CDR3: TGTGCCAGCAGCTCGAAGGGGTACTACGAGCAGTACTTC.